A selection of T cell receptor beta chains follows, all from one sample in a study of T-cell memory formation after mild COVID-19. TCRdb ran MiXCR on the 5' RACE reads and lists one entry per CDR3 protein. The sample lists almost 250,000 distinct CDR3 sequences; approximately 15% were seen once. Sequencing was done on a sample of PBMCs or a T cell subset sorted from them (not recorded which). The receptor source for this set is an adult woman who had mild COVID-19 (a few samples of this study predate the infection). Cell type and time point are not known. Each CDR3 is given with its conserved first and last residue. Each record gives: J gene, clone size, D gene, V gene, CDR3 protein, CDR3 DNA. The D gene is left open where the match is weak. Not every row has a clone size; where given, it reads once, few, many or a size class.

TRBJ2-1	few	TRBD1	TRBV7-8	CASSDGGTGIEQFF	TGTGCCAGCAGCGATGGTGGGACAGGGATAGAGCAGTTCTTC
TRBJ2-3	.	.	TRBV10-3	CAISDVDTQYF	TGTGCCATCAGTGATGTAGATACGCAGTATTTT
TRBJ1-2	.	.	TRBV12-3/TRBV12-4	CASTVSGGSHGYTF	TGTGCCAGCACCGTTTCGGGGGGGTCTCATGGCTACACCTTC
TRBJ2-3	.	TRBD1	TRBV7-2	CASSRGQGRRDTQYF	TGTGCCAGCAGCCGGGGACAGGGCCGACGAGATACGCAGTATTTT
TRBJ1-2	.	TRBD1	TRBV7-8	CASTQGAISYGYTF	TGTGCCAGCACGCAGGGGGCTATCAGCTATGGCTACACCTTC
TRBJ1-2	few	.	TRBV12-3/TRBV12-4	CASSFQQGLNYGYTF	TGTGCCAGCAGTTTTCAACAGGGCCTTAACTATGGCTACACCTTC
TRBJ2-1	.	TRBD2	TRBV5-1	CASSLAKLAGGMVDEQFF	TGCGCCAGCAGCTTGGCCAAGTTAGCGGGGGGCATGGTAGATGAGCAGTTCTTC
TRBJ1-5	.	.	TRBV5-5	CASSSAGGYQPQHF	TGTGCCAGCAGCTCGGCCGGGGGGTATCAGCCCCAGCATTTT
TRBJ1-3	few	.	TRBV30	CAWRPQGHTIYF	TGTGCCTGGAGACCGCAGGGTCACACCATATATTTT
TRBJ2-7	.	.	TRBV5-1	CASSLWSLAEQYF	TGCGCCAGCAGCTTGTGGTCCCTTGCCGAGCAGTACTTC
TRBJ2-5	.	.	TRBV12-3/TRBV12-4	CASSLRRDQETQYF	TGTGCCAGCAGTTTACGCAGGGATCAAGAGACCCAGTACTTC
TRBJ2-3	many	TRBD1	TRBV12-3/TRBV12-4	CASSRTGGTDTQYF	TGTGCCAGCAGCAGAACAGGGGGGACAGATACGCAGTATTTT
TRBJ2-3	few	.	TRBV6-5	CASSYSIEPPSTDTQYF	TGTGCCAGCAGTTACTCGATTGAGCCTCCTAGCACAGATACGCAGTATTTT
TRBJ2-4	.	.	TRBV6-5	CASSSPGRENIQYF	TGTGCCAGCAGTTCGCCAGGTCGGGAAAACATTCAGTACTTC
TRBJ1-3	many	.	TRBV7-2	CASSLRRASGNTIYF	TGTGCCAGCAGCCTCCGTAGGGCGTCTGGAAACACCATATATTTT
TRBJ2-7	.	.	TRBV29-1	CSVRPPYEQYF	TGCAGCGTCCGGCCGCCCTACGAGCAGTACTTC
TRBJ2-5	.	.	TRBV7-2	CASSLFGETQYF	TGTGCCAGCAGCTTATTCGGGGAGACCCAGTACTTC